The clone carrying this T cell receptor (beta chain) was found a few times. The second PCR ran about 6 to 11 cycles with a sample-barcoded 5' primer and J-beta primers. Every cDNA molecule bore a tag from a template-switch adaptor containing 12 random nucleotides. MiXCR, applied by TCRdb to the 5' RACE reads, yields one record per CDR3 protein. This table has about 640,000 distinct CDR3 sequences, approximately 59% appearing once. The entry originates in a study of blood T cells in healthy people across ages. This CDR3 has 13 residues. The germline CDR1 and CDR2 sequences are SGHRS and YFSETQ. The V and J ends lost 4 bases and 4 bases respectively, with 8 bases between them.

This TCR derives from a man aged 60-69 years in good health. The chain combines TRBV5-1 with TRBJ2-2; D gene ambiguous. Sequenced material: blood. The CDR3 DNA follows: TGCGCCAGCAGCGCTACTTCCACCGGGGAGCTGTTTTTT. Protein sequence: CASSATSTGELFF.